Here is one TCR delta chain with its context. Its antigen is unknown. TCRdb's protein, taken from a much larger clone, differs from this DNA's translation at residue 17, likely owing to a read error; the protein displayed comes from the DNA. The CDR3 length is 20 residues. Germline values: CDR1 GEAIGNYY, CDR2 EKD. The data were obtained in a study of γδ T cells in repeated Plasmodium falciparum infection. Overall study: Each infection was followed by sampling at 21 days, plus baseline and some pre-infection draws.

TCRdb re-called clones from the multiplex PCR reads via CATT. The data contain roughly 90,000 delta-chain clones, roughly 1.4% of them singletons. Bulk repertoires came from Vgamma9/Vdelta2+ or Vdelta2-negative gammadelta T cells flow-sorted from PBMC. Findings of the study overall: Donors in Mali lived in a small rural village, largely one ethnic group. Waves of new clonotype selection appeared after repeated controlled infections in Vdelta2-negative, largely Vdelta1+, gammadelta T cells. Many TCRgamma sequences overlapped between individuals in stable Vgamma9/Vdelta2+ repertoires.

Sequencing input: gamma-delta T cells from blood. This sequence joins TRDV2 and TRDJ1; 12 bases map to TRDD3. The TCR sequence derives from a pool of human donors (malaria-infected and uninfected, not separated). The CDR3, as DNA: TGTGCCTGTGACACCCTTACTGGGGGATACCCCGACAGAATGACCGATAGACTCATCTTT. This sequence encodes CACDTLTGGYPDRMTDRLIF.